The 21 T cell receptor beta chains below come from one sample, sequenced in a study of blood T cell repertoires in COVID-19. Sequenced by immunoSEQ multiplex PCR; TCRdb stores in-frame clones only, minus some. In the table there are over 35,000 clones, approximately 80% of which are singletons. Sequences were obtained from peripheral blood. Receptors were obtained from a man between 60 and 70 years old with active COVID-19.

This clone was recorded once. The chain carries TRBV28 and TRBJ1-2; D gene uncertain. Germline V gene lookup returns CDR1 MDHEN and CDR2 SYDVKM. Between the trimmed V and J ends, which lost 8 bases and 5 bases, there was a span of 15 bases. This CDR3 has 13 amino acids. For the CDR3, the DNA is TGTGCCAGCTCATTCCTACGGGTGTATGGCTACACCTTC. Translating gives CASSFLRVYGYTF.

The chain links TRBV27 to TRBJ2-1; TRBD1 agrees at 7 bases. Trimming took 6 bases from V and 4 from J; bases not matched to a gene: 6. There are 14 residues in the CDR3. Germline values: CDR1 MNHEY, CDR2 SMNVEV (reference sequence). The CDR3 DNA reads TGTGCCAGCAGCCCAGGGGGAGCATACAATGAGCAGTTCTTC. This codes for CASSPGGAYNEQFF.

The V and J genes are TRBV29-1 and TRBJ1-1; no reliable D call. The germline V and J ends were trimmed by 4 bases and 5 bases, with 8 bases remaining between them. Per germline, CDR1 SQVTM and CDR2 ANQGSEA. CDR3 size: 11 residues. The CDR3 spells CSVAAGTEAFF. In DNA, the CDR3 is TGCAGCGTTGCGGCGGGGACTGAAGCTTTCTTT.

The chain employs TRBV4-2 and TRBJ1-3, with a weak D call TRBD1 (6 bases). V was cut by 1 base and J by 4 bases, with 8 bases left in between. Germline loops: CDR1 LGHNA, CDR2 YNFKEQ. CDR3 length: 14 amino acids. The CDR3 DNA follows: TGTGCCAGCAGCCAAGGACAGGTGGGAAACACCATATATTTT. As protein: CASSQGQVGNTIYF.

This sequence joins TRBV27 and TRBJ1-2, with a weak D call TRBD1 (6 bases). Germline CDR1 is MNHEY and CDR2 is SMNVEV (reference sequence). Trimming stripped 8 bases from V and 0 bases from J, with 16 bases between. This CDR3 has 15 amino acids. CDR3 nucleotides: TGTGCCAGCGCACGCAGGGGCTTAGCTAACTATGGCTACACCTTC. Protein product: CASARRGLANYGYTF.

This clone was counted a few times. The chain employs TRBV19 and TRBJ1-4, with D unclear. Germline CDR1 reads LNHDA; CDR2 reads SQIVND (reference sequence). The CDR3 length is 12 residues. Trimming cost V 5 bases and J 8 bases, with 9 bases left between them. CDR3 region: CASSPREEKLFF. CDR3 DNA sequence: TGTGCCAGTAGTCCTCGGGAGGAAAAACTGTTTTTT.

Regarding this clone: The junction differs from germline at one of its ends, possibly a read error. The genes are TRBV2 and TRBJ1-2, with TRBD1 as a possible D gene (5 bases). The V gene's germline CDR1 is SNHLY and CDR2 FYNNEI. The CDR3 sequence is 13 residues long. The CDR3 loop reads CASSEGGMGVPPF. The CDR3 region has the DNA TGTGCCAGCAGTGAAGGCGGGATGGGGGTTCCCCCCTTC.

The chain uses TRBV3-1 (or the pseudogene TRBV3-2) and TRBJ1-2; TRBD1 matches at 7 bases. The germline CDR1 and CDR2 sequences are LGHDT and YNNKEL (reference sequence). V lost 7 bases, J lost 4 bases, and 6 bases stayed unmatched. CDR3 length equals 13 residues. Here the CDR3 reads CASTEGTAYGYTF. The CDR3 nucleotides are TGTGCCAGCACCGAAGGGACAGCCTATGGCTACACCTTC.

This clone was observed once. The chain carries TRBV5-1 and TRBJ1-1, with TRBD1 matching 10 bases. Unmatched junction bases numbered 10, after V lost 7 bases and J lost 4 bases. The CDR3 totals 15 residues. CDR1 and CDR2 (germline): SGHRS, YFSETQ. CDR3 sequence reads: CASGGQGIGSTEAFF. The DNA for the CDR3 is TGCGCCAGCGGGGGACAGGGGATAGGTAGCACTGAAGCTTTCTTT.

This clone has a handful of counts. This CDR3 reads CASSQYLGKNIQYF. The DNA for the CDR3 is TGCGCCAGCAGCCAATACCTAGGAAAAAACATTCAGTACTTC. This chain connects TRBV4-1 to TRBJ2-4; D remains unclear. V was clipped by 2 bases and J by 4 bases, with 9 bases between them. The CDR3 is made up of 14 amino acids. Per germline, CDR1 MGHRA and CDR2 YSYEKL.

The V gene is TRBV5-4, the J gene TRBJ2-5, with 11 bases that match TRBD1. Per germline, CDR1 SGHNT and CDR2 YYREEE (reference sequence). The CDR3 length is 15 residues. Losses at the gene ends were 5 bases for V and 5 bases for J; bases not matched to a gene: 8. The CDR3, as DNA: TGTGCCAGCAGTCCAGGACAGGGGGCTTGGGAGACCCAGTACTTC. Amino acids: CASSPGQGAWETQYF.

This clone was seen only a few times. V is TRBV18 and J is TRBJ2-5; 11 positions agree with TRBD2. V lost 3 bases to trimming and J lost 2 bases; unmatched junction nucleotides: 8. From germline, CDR1 is KGHSH and CDR2 LQKENI. The CDR3 sequence is 17 residues long. The CDR3 nucleotides are TGTGCCAGCTCACCTGGAAGAGGGACTAGCGGACAAGAGACCCAGTACTTC. Amino acids: CASSPGRGTSGQETQYF.

This clone qualifies as medium-sized. The chain is built from TRBV27 and TRBJ1-2; no clear D gene. The V end was cut by 2 bases, the J end by 3 bases, with 13 bases between. Germline V lookup: CDR1 MNHEY, CDR2 SMNVEV (reference sequence). The length of the CDR3 is 15 residues. In nucleotides, the CDR3 is TGTGCCAGCAGTTTAAATTGGCAGGACTACTATGGCTACACCTTC. Protein sequence: CASSLNWQDYYGYTF.

This rearrangement joins TRBV7-2 to TRBJ1-2, with a weak D call TRBD1 (5 bases). This CDR3 region has 15 residues. Trimming left V 0 bases short and J 4 bases short, with 12 bases between. Germline CDR1 is SGHTA and CDR2 is FQGNSA. The CDR3, as DNA: TGTGCCAGCAGCTTAGCCCGGCGACAGACCTATGGCTACACCTTC. This codes for CASSLARRQTYGYTF.

The CDR3 DNA reads as TGTGCCAGCAGCGTAGAACAGGGGGACTCTGGAAACACCATATATTTT. It yields the protein CASSVEQGDSGNTIYF. The chain joins TRBV9 to TRBJ1-3; TRBD1 agrees at 8 bases. J lost 0 bases, V lost 0 bases, and 2 bases had no gene match. Per the germline V gene, CDR1 is SGDLS and CDR2 is YYNGEE. This CDR3 comprises 16 residues.

V is TRBV21-1 and J is TRBJ2-1; the table names TRBD2, a call not compared with the DNA. TRBV21-1 is an annotated pseudogene. This CDR3 has 19 residues. The CDR3, as DNA: TGTGCCAGCAGCAAAGGCGGGGGACTCCTTTTCACGGCCTACAATGAGCAGTTCTTC. It is translated as CASSKGGGLLFTAYNEQFF.

The rearrangement uses TRBV7-3 and TRBJ2-1, with TRBD2 matching 13 bases. Germline V lookup: CDR1 SGHTA, CDR2 FQGTGA. This CDR3 region has 14 residues. V gave up 5 bases and J gave up 7 bases; unmatched junction bases: 2. CDR3 loop: CASSPTSGRNEQFF. CDR3 nucleotide sequence: TGTGCCAGCAGCCCGACTAGCGGGAGGAATGAGCAGTTCTTC.

The count of this clone is one. This rearrangement joins TRBV7-2 to TRBJ2-3; TRBD1 might be the D (7 bases). CDR1 SGHTA and CDR2 FQGNSA come from the germline V gene. The CDR3 sequence is 16 residues long. Deletions cut 5 bases from V and 4 bases from J, with 19 bases between. CDR3 protein: CASSPRRQGGADTQYF. CDR3 nucleotides: TGTGCCAGCAGCCCCCGGAGACAGGGAGGCGCAGATACGCAGTATTTT.

The chain joins TRBV7-2 to TRBJ2-7; 12 positions agree with TRBD2. This CDR3 comprises 15 residues. The ends lost 5 bases at V and 6 bases at J; junction bases unmatched: 8. Germline-derived CDR1 and CDR2 are SGHTA and FQGNSA. This CDR3 is CASSTRLAGVGEQYF. As DNA, the CDR3 is TGTGCCAGCAGCACCCGACTAGCGGGAGTGGGCGAGCAGTACTTC.

The V gene is TRBV11-2, the J gene TRBJ1-2, with 7 bases fitting TRBD1. Trimming removed 3 bases from V and 2 bases from J; junction bases left unmatched: 9. Germline CDR1 SGHAT, CDR2 FQNNGV. This CDR3 is 16 amino acids long. CDR3 sequence: CASSFWDSESNYGYTF. CDR3 coding DNA: TGTGCCAGCAGCTTTTGGGACAGCGAGTCGAACTATGGCTACACCTTC.

This chain connects TRBV10-3 to TRBJ2-5; tentatively, D is TRBD2 (5 bases). Germline CDR1 and CDR2: ENHRY and SYGVKD. The CDR3 has 12 residues. Between the trimmed V and J ends, which lost 4 bases and 5 bases, there was a span of 8 bases. CDR3 sequence reads: CAISGTGETQYF. CDR3 DNA sequence: TGTGCCATCAGTGGGACGGGGGAGACCCAGTACTTC.